This T cell receptor beta chain comes out of a study of blood T cell repertoires in COVID-19. Looking at the study overall: Acute and convalescent COVID-19 specimens originated in the United States, Italy and Spain.

Original processing notes: From reference gene primer amplification, estimates of nucleated cell counts were derived. Here immunoSEQ multiplex PCR was the method, and the copy in TCRdb shows in-frame clones only, minus some. V and J calls and clone size are as listed in that table; D and trimming were resolved from the DNA. This sample has about 180,000 clones, with roughly nine tenths found just once. This clone was detected only a few times. Sequenced input: peripheral blood. The clonotype comes from a man between 65 and 80 years old with active or convalescent COVID-19.

The CDR3 DNA reads TGTGCCAGCAGCTCCCAGGGGGCCGGGAATCAGCCCCAGCATTTT. Translated: CASSSQGAGNQPQHF. J is TRBJ1-5 and V is TRBV7-2; TRBD1 matches 8 bases. The germline V gene encodes CDR1 SGHTA and CDR2 FQGNSA. This CDR3 is 15 amino acids long. Unmatched junction bases numbered 6, after V lost 4 bases and J lost 4 bases.